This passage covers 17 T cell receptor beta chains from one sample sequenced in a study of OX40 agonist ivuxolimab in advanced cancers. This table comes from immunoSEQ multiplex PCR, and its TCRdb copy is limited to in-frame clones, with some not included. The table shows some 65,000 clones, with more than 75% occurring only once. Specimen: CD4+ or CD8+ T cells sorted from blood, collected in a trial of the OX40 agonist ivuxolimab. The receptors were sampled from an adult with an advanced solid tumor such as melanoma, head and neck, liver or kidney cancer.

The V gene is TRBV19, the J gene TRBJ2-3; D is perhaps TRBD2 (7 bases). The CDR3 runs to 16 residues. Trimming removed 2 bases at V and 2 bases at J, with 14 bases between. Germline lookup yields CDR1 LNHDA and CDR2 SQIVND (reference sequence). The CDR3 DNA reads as TGTGCCAGTAGTATACTGGCGGGGGCCTCCACAGATACGCAGTATTTT. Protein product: CASSILAGASTDTQYF.

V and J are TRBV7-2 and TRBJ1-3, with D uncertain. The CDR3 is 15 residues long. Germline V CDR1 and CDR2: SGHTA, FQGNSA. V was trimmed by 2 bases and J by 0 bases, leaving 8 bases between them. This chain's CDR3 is CASSLTASSGNTIYF. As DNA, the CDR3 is TGTGCCAGCAGCTTAACTGCGAGCTCTGGAAACACCATATATTTT.

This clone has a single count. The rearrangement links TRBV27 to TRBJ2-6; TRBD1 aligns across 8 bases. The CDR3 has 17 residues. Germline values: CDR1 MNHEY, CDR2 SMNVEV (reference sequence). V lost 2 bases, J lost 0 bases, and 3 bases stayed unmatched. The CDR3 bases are TGTGCCAGCAGTTTAGGCAGGGGGCTCTCTGGGGCCAACGTCCTGACTTTC. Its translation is CASSLGRGLSGANVLTF.

The CDR3 sequence is CATKTREQYF. The CDR3 bases are TGTGCCACTAAGACGAGGGAGCAGTACTTC. The gene calls are TRBV9 and TRBJ2-7; D remains ambiguous. Deletions cut 9 bases from V and 7 bases from J, with 11 bases between. CDR3 length equals 10 residues. Germline CDR1 is SGDLS and CDR2 is YYNGEE.

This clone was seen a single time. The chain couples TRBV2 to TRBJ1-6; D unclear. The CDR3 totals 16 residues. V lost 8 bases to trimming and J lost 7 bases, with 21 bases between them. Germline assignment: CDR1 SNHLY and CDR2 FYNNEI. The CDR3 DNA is TGTGCCAGCTCTCCGGAGGGAGGGATAAGGAATTCACCCCTCCACTTT. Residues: CASSPEGGIRNSPLHF.

CDR3 sequence reads: CASSNSGTDSYEQYF. The CDR3 DNA reads as TGTGCCAGCAGTAACTCCGGGACGGACTCCTACGAGCAGTACTTC. The chain joins TRBV7-9 to TRBJ2-7, with D possibly called TRBD1 or TRBD2 (5 bases each). Trimming cost V 6 bases and J 0 bases, with 15 bases left between them. The CDR3 spans 15 residues. The germline V gene has CDR1 SEHNR and CDR2 FQNEAQ (reference sequence).

The CDR3 here is CASSSELAGGSNEQFF. For the CDR3, the DNA is TGTGCCAGCAGCTCCGAGTTAGCGGGGGGCAGCAATGAGCAGTTCTTC. V is TRBV5-4 and J is TRBJ2-1; 10 nucleotides line up with TRBD2. The V segment lost 3 bases and the J segment 6 bases; nucleotides outside the gene matches: 9. The CDR3 extends over 16 amino acids. Germline V lookup: CDR1 SGHNT, CDR2 YYREEE (reference sequence).

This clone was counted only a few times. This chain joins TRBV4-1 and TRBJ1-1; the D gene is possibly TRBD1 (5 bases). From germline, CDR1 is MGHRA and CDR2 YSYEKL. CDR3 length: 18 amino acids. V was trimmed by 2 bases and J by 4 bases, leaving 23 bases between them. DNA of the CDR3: TGCGCCAGCAGCCAACCCCTCGGTACTTCGGACGGGGGCACTGAAGCTTTCTTT. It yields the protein CASSQPLGTSDGGTEAFF.

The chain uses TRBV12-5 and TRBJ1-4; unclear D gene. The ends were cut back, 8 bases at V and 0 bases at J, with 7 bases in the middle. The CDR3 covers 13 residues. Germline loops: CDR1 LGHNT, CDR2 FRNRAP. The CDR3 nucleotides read TGTGCTAGTAGGATAACAACTAATGAAAAACTGTTTTTT. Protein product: CASRITTNEKLFF. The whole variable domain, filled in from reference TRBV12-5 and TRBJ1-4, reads DARVTQTPRHKVTEMGQEVTMRCQPILGHNTVFWYRQTMMQGLELLAYFRNRAPLDDSGMPKDRFSAEMPDATLATLKIQPSEPRDSAVYFCASRITTNEKLFFGSGTQLSVL.

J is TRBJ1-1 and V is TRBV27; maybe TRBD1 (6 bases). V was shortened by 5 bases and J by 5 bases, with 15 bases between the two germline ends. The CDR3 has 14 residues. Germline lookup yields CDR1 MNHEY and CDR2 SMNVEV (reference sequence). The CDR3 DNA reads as TGTGCCAGCAGTCACTACAGGGTAAATACTGAAGCTTTCTTT. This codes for CASSHYRVNTEAFF.

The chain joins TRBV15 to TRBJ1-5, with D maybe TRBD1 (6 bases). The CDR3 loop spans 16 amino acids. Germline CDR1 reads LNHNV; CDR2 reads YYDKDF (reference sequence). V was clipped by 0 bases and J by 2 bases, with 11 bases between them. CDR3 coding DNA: TGTGCCACCAGCAGAGATGGGGGGGGCCGCAATCAGCCCCAGCATTTT. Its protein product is CATSRDGGGRNQPQHF. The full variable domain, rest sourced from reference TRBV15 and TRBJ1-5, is DAMVIQNPRYQVTQFGKPVTLSCSQTLNHNVMYWYQQKSSQAPKLLFHYYDKDFNNEADTPDNFQSRRPNTSFCFLDIRSPGLGDTAMYLCATSRDGGGRNQPQHFGDGTRLSIL.

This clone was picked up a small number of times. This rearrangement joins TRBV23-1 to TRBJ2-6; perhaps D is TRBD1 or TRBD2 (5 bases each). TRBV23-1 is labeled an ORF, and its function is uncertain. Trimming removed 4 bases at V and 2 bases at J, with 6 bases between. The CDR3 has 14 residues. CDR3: CASSRGTGANVLTF. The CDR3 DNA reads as TGCGCCAGCAGTCGGGGGACTGGGGCCAACGTCCTGACTTTC.

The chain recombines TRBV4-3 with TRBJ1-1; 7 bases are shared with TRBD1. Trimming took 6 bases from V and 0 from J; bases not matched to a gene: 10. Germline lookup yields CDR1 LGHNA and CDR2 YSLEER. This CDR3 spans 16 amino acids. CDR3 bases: TGCGCCAGCAGACCCCGGGACAGCGGACTGAACACTGAAGCTTTCTTT. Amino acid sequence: CASRPRDSGLNTEAFF.

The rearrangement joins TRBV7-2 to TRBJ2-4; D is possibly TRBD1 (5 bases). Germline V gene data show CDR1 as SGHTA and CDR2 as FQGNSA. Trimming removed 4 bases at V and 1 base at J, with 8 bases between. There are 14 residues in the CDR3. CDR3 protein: CASSSTVAKNIQYF. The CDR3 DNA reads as TGTGCCAGCAGCTCGACAGTGGCCAAAAACATTCAGTACTTC.

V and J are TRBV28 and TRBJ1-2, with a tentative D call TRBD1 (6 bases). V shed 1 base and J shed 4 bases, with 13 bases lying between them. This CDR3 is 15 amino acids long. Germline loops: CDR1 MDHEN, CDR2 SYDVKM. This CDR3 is CASSLFGGSTYGYTF. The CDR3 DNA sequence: TGTGCCAGCAGTTTATTCGGGGGCAGCACCTATGGCTACACCTTC.

As DNA, the CDR3 is TGCAGCGTGAGGGGGGGTGGCTATGGCTACACCTTC. It encodes CSVRGGGYGYTF. This chain joins TRBV29-1 and TRBJ1-2, with D maybe TRBD1 (6 bases). Trimming shortened V by 6 bases and J by 4 bases, and 12 bases separated the two germline ends. The CDR3 runs to 12 residues. CDR1 and CDR2 from the germline V gene are SQVTM and ANQGSEA.

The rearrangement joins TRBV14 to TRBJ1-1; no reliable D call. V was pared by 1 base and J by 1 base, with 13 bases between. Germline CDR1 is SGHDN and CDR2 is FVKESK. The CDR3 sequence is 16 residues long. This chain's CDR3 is CASSQVTVRQNTEAFF. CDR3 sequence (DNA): TGTGCCAGCAGCCAAGTTACAGTAAGACAGAACACTGAAGCTTTCTTT.